Shown below are 29 T cell receptor beta chains from a single sample sequenced in a study of blood T cell repertoires in COVID-19. The method was immunoSEQ multiplex PCR; TCRdb's version includes in-frame clones alone and lacks a portion of them. This table has 200,000 or so clones, roughly 88% appearing once. The specimen sequenced was PBMCs or T cells enriched from blood (not recorded which). Receptors originate from a woman aged 40 to 50 with acute COVID-19.

The CDR3 sequence is CASSSPVRGGDEKLFF. For the CDR3, the DNA is TGTGCCAGCAGTTCCCCCGTGAGGGGGGGTGATGAAAAACTGTTTTTT. The gene calls are TRBV6-5 and TRBJ1-4; maybe TRBD1 (6 bases). The V end lost 4 bases, the J end lost 6 bases, and 18 bases lay between the germline ends. In germline, CDR1 is MNHEY, CDR2 SVGAGI. There are 16 residues in the CDR3.

Remarks on this clone: This same CDR3 is encoded by further DNA sequences in the sample. V and J are TRBV19 and TRBJ1-4; D call uncertain. The CDR3 extends over 12 amino acids. V lost 5 bases and J 4 bases, leaving 5 bases between the germline ends. The germline V gene has CDR1 LNHDA and CDR2 SQIVND (reference sequence). Here the CDR3 reads CASSGGNEKLFF. The CDR3 nucleotides read TGTGCCAGTAGTGGCGGTAATGAAAAACTGTTTTTT.

This chain links TRBV19 with TRBJ2-2; 9 nucleotides agree with TRBD1. The CDR3 is made up of 14 amino acids. V lost 6 bases to trimming and J lost 3 bases; unmatched junction nucleotides: 2. Germline CDR1 is LNHDA and CDR2 is SQIVND (reference sequence). CDR3 region: CASRRTGDTGELFF. CDR3 nucleotide sequence: TGTGCCAGTAGAAGGACAGGGGACACCGGGGAGCTGTTTTTT.

The rearrangement uses TRBV7-9 and TRBJ2-1; the match to TRBD2 covers 8 bases. The CDR3 totals 17 residues. The V segment lost 4 bases and the J segment 0 bases; nucleotides outside the gene matches: 8. The germline V gene encodes CDR1 SEHNR and CDR2 FQNEAQ (reference sequence). The CDR3 loop reads CASSSRGGRSSYNEQFF. The CDR3 DNA sequence: TGTGCCAGCAGCTCCCGGGGGGGTCGAAGCTCCTACAATGAGCAGTTCTTC.

V usage is TRBV18 and J usage is TRBJ2-1, with TRBD2 identical over 14 bases. The CDR3 extends over 15 amino acids. The germline gives CDR1 KGHSH, CDR2 LQKENI. The junction had 0 bases not matched to a gene; V was cut back by 4 bases and J by 4 bases. CDR3 bases: TGTGCCAGCTCACGGACTAGCGGGGGGTACAATGAGCAGTTCTTC. It yields the protein CASSRTSGGYNEQFF.

The chain carries TRBV2 and TRBJ2-3, with 11 nucleotides matching TRBD2. Germline CDR1 and CDR2: SNHLY and FYNNEI. Trimming took 5 bases from V and 4 from J; bases not matched to a gene: 5. The CDR3 has 15 residues. DNA of the CDR3: TGTGCCAGCAGTCAATTAGCGGGGGGGCCAGATACGCAGTATTTT. Amino acids: CASSQLAGGPDTQYF.

The gene calls are TRBV10-3 and TRBJ1-4, with D unclear. The V gene lost 0 bases and the J gene lost 3 bases, with 8 bases spanning the gap. Germline values: CDR1 ENHRY, CDR2 SYGVKD. The CDR3 runs to 15 residues. Here the CDR3 reads CAISESGQPNEKLFF. The CDR3, as DNA: TGTGCCATCAGTGAGTCGGGCCAGCCTAATGAAAAACTGTTTTTT.

The V call is TRBV6-6, the J call TRBJ2-7, with D perhaps TRBD1 (6 bases). The CDR3 is 14 residues long. Per germline, CDR1 MNHNY and CDR2 SVGAGI (reference sequence). V gave up 5 bases and J gave up 5 bases, with 16 bases separating them. The CDR3 nucleotides are TGTGCCAGCAGTGATCGACGTGGGGGCCACGAGCAGTACTTC. It yields the protein CASSDRRGGHEQYF.

The V and J genes are TRBV29-1 and TRBJ1-2; no reliable D call. V was shortened by 5 bases and J by 7 bases, with 11 bases between the two germline ends. The length of the CDR3 is 11 residues. CDR1 and CDR2 (germline): SQVTM, ANQGSEA. In DNA form, the CDR3 reads TGCAGCGTTAATTTTCTCGGTGGCTACACCTTC. It yields the protein CSVNFLGGYTF.

The chain employs TRBV4-1 and TRBJ1-1; D not certain. V lost 1 base to trimming and J lost 0 bases, with 9 bases between them. Germline CDR1 reads MGHRA; CDR2 reads YSYEKL. This CDR3 contains 15 residues. As DNA, the CDR3 is TGCGCCAGCAGCCAAGCCGGTTTTGTGAACACTGAAGCTTTCTTT. Translating gives CASSQAGFVNTEAFF.

This chain connects TRBV9 to TRBJ1-4; TRBD1 agrees at 7 bases. V was clipped by 7 bases and J by 6 bases; unmatched bases: 6. The length of the CDR3 is 13 residues. The germline CDR1 and CDR2 sequences are SGDLS and YYNGEE. The CDR3 sequence is CASSYRGYEKLFF. As DNA, the CDR3 is TGTGCCAGCTCATACAGGGGATATGAAAAACTGTTTTTT.

This chain links TRBV11-3 with TRBJ2-7; 8 bases are shared with TRBD2. Trimming cost V 5 bases and J 0 bases; bases outside gene matches: 3. The CDR3 sequence is 14 residues long. Per the germline V gene, CDR1 is SGHNT and CDR2 is YENEEA. CDR3 in amino acids: CASSQTSGSYEQYF. In nucleotides, the CDR3 is TGTGCCAGCAGCCAAACTAGCGGCTCCTACGAGCAGTACTTC.

The chain links TRBV27 to TRBJ1-3; possibly TRBD1 for D (6 bases). CDR1 MNHEY and CDR2 SMNVEV come from the germline V gene (reference sequence). V was pared by 8 bases and J by 0 bases, with 11 bases between. The length of the CDR3 is 14 residues. CDR3 in DNA: TGTGCCAGCTGGGACACGAGCTCTGGAAACACCATATATTTT. This gives the protein CASWDTSSGNTIYF.

The rearrangement links TRBV7-2 to TRBJ1-2, with 8 bases fitting TRBD1. Germline CDR1 reads SGHTA; CDR2 reads FQGNSA. The ends lost 0 bases at V and 3 bases at J; junction bases unmatched: 3. This CDR3 spans 15 amino acids. The CDR3 DNA reads as TGTGCCAGCAGCTTAGCTTCAGGGGGCGACTATGGCTACACCTTC. It codes for CASSLASGGDYGYTF.

J is TRBJ1-6 and V is TRBV19; D gene uncertain. Looked up from germline, CDR1 is LNHDA and CDR2 is SQIVND (reference sequence). This CDR3 contains 16 residues. Trimming stripped 7 bases from V and 10 bases from J, with 23 bases between. CDR3 in amino acids: CASTEGFFVSDSPLHF. The CDR3 DNA follows: TGTGCCAGTACCGAGGGTTTCTTTGTATCCGACTCACCCCTCCACTTT. Combining the CDR3 with reference TRBV19 and TRBJ1-6 gives the whole variable domain DGGITQSPKYLFRKEGQNVTLSCEQNLNHDAMYWYRQDPGQGLRLIYYSQIVNDFQKGDIAEGYSVSREKKESFPLTVTSAQKNPTAFYLCASTEGFFVSDSPLHFGNGTRLTVT.

J is TRBJ1-2 and V is TRBV2; D uncertain. Per germline, CDR1 SNHLY and CDR2 FYNNEI. V was clipped by 3 bases and J by 4 bases, with 12 bases between them. CDR3 length: 14 amino acids. This CDR3 is CASSESAASYGYTF. CDR3 sequence (DNA): TGTGCCAGCAGTGAGTCGGCAGCGAGCTATGGCTACACCTTC.

This clone was found once. The chain couples TRBV19 to TRBJ1-2; TRBD1 aligns across 9 bases. The length of the CDR3 is 14 residues. Trimming took 6 bases from V and 6 from J; bases not matched to a gene: 8. In germline, CDR1 is LNHDA, CDR2 SQIVND (reference sequence). CDR3 nucleotide sequence: TGTGCCAGTAGGAGGACAGGGGCCCCCAATGGCTACACCTTC. It codes for CASRRTGAPNGYTF.

The chain combines TRBV24-1 with TRBJ2-5, with D possibly being TRBD2 (6 bases). The CDR3 has 16 residues. Per germline, CDR1 KGHDR and CDR2 SFDVKD. Trimming removed 5 bases at V and 5 bases at J, with 20 bases between. As DNA, the CDR3 is TGTGCCACCAGTGCACTGGGGCGGGGAGGAGAGGAGACCCAGTACTTC. It is translated as CATSALGRGGEETQYF.

V gene TRBV2 combines with J gene TRBJ1-4; the match to TRBD1 covers 7 bases. The ends lost 7 bases at V and 2 bases at J; junction bases unmatched: 4. Germline CDR1 SNHLY, CDR2 FYNNEI. The CDR3 is 14 residues long. CDR3 nucleotides: TGTGCCAGCAAGGGGGCCCCTACTAATGAAAAACTGTTTTTT. Protein product: CASKGAPTNEKLFF.

This clone was recorded only once. The chain recombines TRBV2 with TRBJ2-5; 7 nucleotides align to TRBD2. Germline V lookup: CDR1 SNHLY, CDR2 FYNNEI. The V gene end was trimmed by 1 base and the J gene end by 7 bases; junction bases not matched to a gene: 6. CDR3 length: 14 residues. CDR3 sequence: CASSEERGPGTQYF. The DNA of the CDR3 is TGTGCCAGCAGTGAAGAGCGGGGACCTGGGACCCAGTACTTC.

V is TRBV29-1 and J is TRBJ2-1; D might be TRBD1 or TRBD2, each matching 6 bases. From germline, CDR1 is SQVTM and CDR2 ANQGSEA. CDR3 length: 13 residues. V shed 7 bases and J shed 6 bases, with 16 bases lying between them. This CDR3 is CSGGAVLGNEQFF. CDR3 nucleotides: TGCAGCGGGGGGGCGGTTTTGGGCAATGAGCAGTTCTTC.

This chain connects TRBV7-2 to TRBJ1-6; maybe TRBD1 (6 bases). Germline V gene lookup returns CDR1 SGHTA and CDR2 FQGNSA. CDR3 length: 16 residues. V lost 5 bases and J 3 bases, leaving 14 bases between the germline ends. The CDR3 DNA reads TGTGCCAGCAGCAACAGGGATTGGGTCTATAATTCACCCCTCCACTTT. This encodes CASSNRDWVYNSPLHF.

The genes are TRBV13 and TRBJ1-2; no clear D gene. The germline gives CDR1 PRHDT, CDR2 FYEKMQ (reference sequence). Trimming pared 0 bases from V and 5 bases from J, leaving 16 bases between. CDR3 length equals 16 residues. The chain's CDR3 is CASSLGRRHGDYGYTF. DNA of the CDR3: TGTGCCAGCAGCTTAGGAAGGAGGCACGGCGATTATGGCTACACCTTC.

The chain has TRBV20-1 and TRBJ2-5; TRBD2 might be the D (5 bases). V was trimmed by 3 bases and J by 2 bases, leaving 13 bases between them. Germline loops: CDR1 DFQATT, CDR2 SNEGSKA (reference sequence). The CDR3 consists of 14 residues. CDR3 in amino acids: CSASKQRIQETQYF. As DNA, the CDR3 is TGCAGTGCTAGTAAGCAGCGGATACAAGAGACCCAGTACTTC.

The CDR3 loop is CASSVDSSTDTQYF. DNA for the CDR3: TGTGCCAGCAGCGTAGACAGTAGCACAGATACGCAGTATTTT. The chain has TRBV9 and TRBJ2-3; D gene unclear. The ends were cut back, 0 bases at V and 0 bases at J, with 5 bases in the middle. Germline CDR1 SGDLS, CDR2 YYNGEE. This CDR3 spans 14 amino acids.

The CDR3 nucleotides are TGTGCCAGAAGCCCACGGTTGGGAGGGGGGGACTATGGCTACACCTTC. Translating it yields CARSPRLGGGDYGYTF. The rearrangement uses TRBV5-3 and TRBJ1-2, with D possibly matching TRBD1 (6 bases). TRBV5-3 is flagged as an ORF with uncertain function. The CDR3 is 16 residues long. The V end lost 4 bases, the J end lost 3 bases, and 19 bases lay between the germline ends.

The rearrangement links TRBV9 to TRBJ1-2; D not certain. The germline CDR1 and CDR2 sequences are SGDLS and YYNGEE. This CDR3 contains 13 residues. Trimming took 3 bases from V and 7 from J, leaving 13 bases between them. This CDR3 reads CASSERDVAGYTF. CDR3 sequence (DNA): TGTGCCAGCAGCGAGAGGGATGTCGCTGGCTACACCTTC.

This clone was picked up a small number of times. This chain links TRBV6-5 with TRBJ2-1; no clear D. Trimming cost V 7 bases and J 0 bases, with 7 bases left between them. This CDR3 is 13 amino acids long. The V gene's germline CDR1 is MNHEY and CDR2 SVGAGI. The CDR3 sequence: CASTVSSYNEQFF. The CDR3 DNA reads TGTGCCAGCACCGTTTCCTCCTACAATGAGCAGTTCTTC.

This clone was detected only once. Here the CDR3 reads CASSLVENTEAFF. The DNA of the CDR3 is TGTGCCAGCAGCTTAGTAGAGAACACTGAAGCTTTCTTT. The chain uses TRBV7-6 and TRBJ1-1; no clear D. The ends were cut back, 1 base at V and 1 base at J, with 4 bases in the middle. The CDR3 is 13 amino acids. Germline V gene lookup returns CDR1 SGHVS and CDR2 FNYEAQ.